This is a list of T cell receptor beta chains from one sample in a study of blood T cells in healthy people across ages. TCRdb passed the 5' RACE reads through MiXCR, listing each CDR3 protein once. The sample records 780,000 or so distinct CDR3 sequences, roughly 50% being singletons. Sequencing was performed on blood. These TCRs come from a man aged 35 to 55 in good health. Both conserved end residues are part of each CDR3. The order of the fields is J gene, clone size, V gene, D gene, CDR3 DNA, CDR3 protein. A D gene is named only where the DNA matches it firmly. A row's size may be missing; if present it is once, few, many or a size class.

TRBJ2-7,.,TRBV28,.,TGTGCCAGCAGAACCGGAGGTCCCTACGAGCAGTACTTC,CASRTGGPYEQYF
TRBJ1-6,few,TRBV12-3/TRBV12-4,TRBD1,TGTGCCAGCAGTCCGAGAAGCGAGACCGGGACAGGGGCCTCACCCCTCCACTTT,CASSPRSETGTGASPLHF
TRBJ2-1,.,TRBV15,TRBD1,TGTGCCACCAGCAGAGATGGGGGACAGGGGGATGAGCAGTTCTTC,CATSRDGGQGDEQFF
TRBJ2-3,many,TRBV5-1,TRBD2,TGTGCCAGCAGTTTAGCGGGCGGGAGCACAGATACGCAGTATTTT,CASSLAGGSTDTQYF
TRBJ2-5,.,TRBV28,TRBD1,TGTGCCAGCAGTACACAGGGGGACCAAGAGACCCAGTACTTC,CASSTQGDQETQYF
TRBJ2-1,.,TRBV6-5,.,TGTGCCACCCAAGACCTTTACAATGAGCAGTTCTTT,CATQDLYNEQFF
TRBJ2-1,.,TRBV27,TRBD2,TGTGCCAGCAGTAAAGCGGGGGGGCAGTACAATGAGCAGTTCTTC,CASSKAGGQYNEQFF
TRBJ1-2,.,TRBV6-7,.,TGTGCCAGCAGTTACAGGACAGTCGGTTCGGTCGGTAACTATGGCTACACCTTC,CASSYRTVGSVGNYGYTF
TRBJ2-7,few,TRBV28,TRBD2,TGTGCCAGCAGTGATACTAGCGGGCACTACGAGCAGTACTTC,CASSDTSGHYEQYF
TRBJ2-3,.,TRBV10-3,TRBD2,TGTGCCATCAGTGACCTAGCGGGAGTTTATACGCAGTATTTT,CAISDLAGVYTQYF
TRBJ2-7,few,TRBV11-2,TRBD1,TGTGCCAGCAGCCCTCACCCGGACAGGGTTTCCTACGAGCAGTACTTC,CASSPHPDRVSYEQYF